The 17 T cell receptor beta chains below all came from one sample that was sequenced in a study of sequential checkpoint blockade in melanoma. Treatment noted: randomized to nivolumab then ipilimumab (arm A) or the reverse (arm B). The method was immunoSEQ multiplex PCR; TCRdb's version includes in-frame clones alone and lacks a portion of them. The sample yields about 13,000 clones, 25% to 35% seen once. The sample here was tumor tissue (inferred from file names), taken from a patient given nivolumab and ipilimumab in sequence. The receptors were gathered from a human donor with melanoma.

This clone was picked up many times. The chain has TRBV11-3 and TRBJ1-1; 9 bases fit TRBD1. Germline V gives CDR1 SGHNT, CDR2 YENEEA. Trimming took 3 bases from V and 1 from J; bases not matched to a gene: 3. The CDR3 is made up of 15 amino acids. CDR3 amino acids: CASSLADRGNTEAFF. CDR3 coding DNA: TGTGCCAGCAGCTTGGCGGACAGGGGGAACACTGAAGCTTTCTTT.

CDR3: CASSFEATNEKLFF. For the CDR3, the DNA is TGTGCCAGCAGCTTTGAAGCAACTAATGAAAAACTGTTTTTT. The genes are TRBV11-3 and TRBJ1-4; D uncertain. The germline V gene encodes CDR1 SGHNT and CDR2 YENEEA. The CDR3 spans 14 residues. V dropped 3 bases and J dropped 0 bases, with 5 bases sitting between them.

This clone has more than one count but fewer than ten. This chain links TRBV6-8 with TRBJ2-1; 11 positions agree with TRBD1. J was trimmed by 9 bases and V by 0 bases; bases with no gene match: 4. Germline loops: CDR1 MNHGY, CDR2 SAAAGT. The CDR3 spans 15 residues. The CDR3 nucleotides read TGTGCCAGCAGTTACTCGGGACAGGGGGTGCCTGAGCAGTTCTTC. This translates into CASSYSGQGVPEQFF.

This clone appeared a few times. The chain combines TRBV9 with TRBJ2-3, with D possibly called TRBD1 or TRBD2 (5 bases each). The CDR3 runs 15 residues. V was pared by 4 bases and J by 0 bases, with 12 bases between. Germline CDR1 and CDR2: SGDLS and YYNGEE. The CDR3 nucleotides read TGTGCCAGCAGCCCCATGGGGGTGAGCACAGATACGCAGTATTTT. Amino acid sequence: CASSPMGVSTDTQYF. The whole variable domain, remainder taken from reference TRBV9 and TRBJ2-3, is DSGVTQTPKHLITATGQRVTLRCSPRSGDLSVYWYQQSLDQGLQFLIQYYNGEERAKGNILERFSAQQFPDLHSELNLSSLELGDSALYFCASSPMGVSTDTQYFGPGTRLTVL.

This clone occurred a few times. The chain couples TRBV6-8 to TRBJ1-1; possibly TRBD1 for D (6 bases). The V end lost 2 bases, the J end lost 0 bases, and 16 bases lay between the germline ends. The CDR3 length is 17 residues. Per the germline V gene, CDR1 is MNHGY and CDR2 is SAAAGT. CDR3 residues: CASSYTRGGRMNTEAFF. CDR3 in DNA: TGTGCCAGCAGTTACACCCGGGGGGGCAGGATGAACACTGAAGCTTTCTTT.

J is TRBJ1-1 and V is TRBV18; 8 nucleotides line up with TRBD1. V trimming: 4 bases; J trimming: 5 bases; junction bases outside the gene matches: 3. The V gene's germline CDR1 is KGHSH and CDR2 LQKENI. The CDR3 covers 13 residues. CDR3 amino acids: CASSRQGWTEAFF. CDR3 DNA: TGTGCCAGCTCACGACAGGGGTGGACTGAAGCTTTCTTT.

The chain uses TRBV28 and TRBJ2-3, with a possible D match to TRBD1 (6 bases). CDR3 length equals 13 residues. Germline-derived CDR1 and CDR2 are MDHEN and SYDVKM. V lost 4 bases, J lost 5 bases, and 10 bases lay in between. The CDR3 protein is CASSSGVVDTQYF. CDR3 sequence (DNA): TGTGCCAGCAGTTCAGGGGTGGTAGATACGCAGTATTTT.

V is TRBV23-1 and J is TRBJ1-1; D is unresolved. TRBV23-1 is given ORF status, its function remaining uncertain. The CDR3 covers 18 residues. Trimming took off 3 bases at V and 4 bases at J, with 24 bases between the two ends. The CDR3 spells CASSHLDFGSREATEAFF. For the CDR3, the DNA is TGCGCCAGCAGTCACCTTGATTTTGGGTCACGGGAAGCCACTGAAGCTTTCTTT.

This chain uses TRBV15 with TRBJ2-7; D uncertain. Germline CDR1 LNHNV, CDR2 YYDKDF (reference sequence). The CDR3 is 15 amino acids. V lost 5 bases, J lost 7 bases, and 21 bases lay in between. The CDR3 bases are TGTGCCACCAGCCCCACCCGGTACCGACTGAAGGAGCAGTACTTC. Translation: CATSPTRYRLKEQYF.

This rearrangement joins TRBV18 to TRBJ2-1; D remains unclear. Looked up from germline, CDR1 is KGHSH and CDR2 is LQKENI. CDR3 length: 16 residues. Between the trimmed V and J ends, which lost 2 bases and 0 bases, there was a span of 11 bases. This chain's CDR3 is CASSPVGNPSYNEQFF. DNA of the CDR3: TGTGCCAGCTCACCAGTAGGGAACCCCTCCTACAATGAGCAGTTCTTC.

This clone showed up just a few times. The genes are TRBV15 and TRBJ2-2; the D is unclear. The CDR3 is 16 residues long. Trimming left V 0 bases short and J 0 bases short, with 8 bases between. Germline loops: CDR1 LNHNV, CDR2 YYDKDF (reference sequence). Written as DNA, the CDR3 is TGTGCCACCAGCAGAGAGTATAGCCCGAACACCGGGGAGCTGTTTTTT. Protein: CATSREYSPNTGELFF.

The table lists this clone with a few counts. The CDR3 loop is CASSEHGQGGGYTF. The CDR3 DNA reads TGTGCCAGCAGTGAACACGGACAGGGGGGTGGCTACACCTTC. This chain connects TRBV6-1 to TRBJ1-2, with 10 bases fitting TRBD1. V trimming: 2 bases; J trimming: 7 bases; junction bases outside the gene matches: 4. CDR3 length: 14 amino acids. CDR1 and CDR2 (germline): MNHNS, SASEGT.

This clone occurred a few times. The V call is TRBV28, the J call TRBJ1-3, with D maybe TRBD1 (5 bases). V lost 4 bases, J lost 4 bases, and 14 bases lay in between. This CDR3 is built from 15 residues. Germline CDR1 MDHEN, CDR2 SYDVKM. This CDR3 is CASSSQGFTGNTIYF. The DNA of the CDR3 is TGTGCCAGCAGTTCGCAGGGATTTACAGGAAACACCATATATTTT.

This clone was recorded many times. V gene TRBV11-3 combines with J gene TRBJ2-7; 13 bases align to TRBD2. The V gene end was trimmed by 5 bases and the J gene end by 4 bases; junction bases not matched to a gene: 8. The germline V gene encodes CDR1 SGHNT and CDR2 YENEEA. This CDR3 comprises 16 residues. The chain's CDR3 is CASSPDMTSGRYEQYF. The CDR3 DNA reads TGTGCCAGCAGCCCGGACATGACTAGCGGGAGGTACGAGCAGTACTTC.

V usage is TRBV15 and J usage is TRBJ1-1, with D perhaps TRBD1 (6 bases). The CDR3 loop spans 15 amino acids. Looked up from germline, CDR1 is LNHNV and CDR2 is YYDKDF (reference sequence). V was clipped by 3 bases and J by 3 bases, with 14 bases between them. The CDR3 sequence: CATSRDTGKDTEAFF. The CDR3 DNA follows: TGTGCCACCAGCAGGGACACAGGGAAGGACACTGAAGCTTTCTTT. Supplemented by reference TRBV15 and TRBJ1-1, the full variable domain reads DAMVIQNPRYQVTQFGKPVTLSCSQTLNHNVMYWYQQKSSQAPKLLFHYYDKDFNNEADTPDNFQSRRPNTSFCFLDIRSPGLGDTAMYLCATSRDTGKDTEAFFGQGTRLTVV.

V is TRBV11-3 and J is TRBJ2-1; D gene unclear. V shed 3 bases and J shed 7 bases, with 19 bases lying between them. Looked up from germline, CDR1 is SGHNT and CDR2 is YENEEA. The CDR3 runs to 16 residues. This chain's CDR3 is CASSLADGLIGNEQFF. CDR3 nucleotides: TGTGCCAGCAGCTTGGCAGACGGGCTCATCGGGAATGAGCAGTTCTTC.

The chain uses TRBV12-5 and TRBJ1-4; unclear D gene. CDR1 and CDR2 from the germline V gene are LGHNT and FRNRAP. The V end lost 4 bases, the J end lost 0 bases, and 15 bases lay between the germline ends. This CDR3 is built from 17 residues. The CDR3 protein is CASGWVGTNATNEKLFF. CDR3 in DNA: TGTGCTAGTGGTTGGGTAGGCACTAATGCAACTAATGAAAAACTGTTTTTT.